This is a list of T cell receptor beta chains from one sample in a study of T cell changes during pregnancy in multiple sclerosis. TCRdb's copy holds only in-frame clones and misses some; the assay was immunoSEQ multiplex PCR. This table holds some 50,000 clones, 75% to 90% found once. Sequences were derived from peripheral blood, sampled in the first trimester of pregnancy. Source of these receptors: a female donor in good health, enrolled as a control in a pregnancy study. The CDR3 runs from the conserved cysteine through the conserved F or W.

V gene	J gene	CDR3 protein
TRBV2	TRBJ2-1	CASSPGISQFF
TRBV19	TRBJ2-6	CASSIIGGRGGANVLTF
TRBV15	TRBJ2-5	CATSRDWDSQETQYF
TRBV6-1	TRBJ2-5	CASSLQAGGQETQYF
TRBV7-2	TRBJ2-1	CASSPPGLEPYEQFF
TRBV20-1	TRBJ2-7	CSARIRDEQYF
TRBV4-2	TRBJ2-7	CASSQETFEYEQYF
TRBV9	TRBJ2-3	CASSVAGGGTDTQYF
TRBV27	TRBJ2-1	CASRTRGRAYNEQFF
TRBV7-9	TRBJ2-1	CASSLERGYNEQFF
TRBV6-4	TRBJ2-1	CASSDSASGSDEQFF
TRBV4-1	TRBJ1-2	CASSQAEVNYGYTF
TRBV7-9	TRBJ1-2	CASSFAQGAEGYTF
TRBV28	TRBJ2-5	CASGLAGDSETQYF
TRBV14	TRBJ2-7	CASSPLWGTGFYEQYF
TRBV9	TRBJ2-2	CASSASGGWVTGELFF
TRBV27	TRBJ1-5	CASSLDRGEPQHF
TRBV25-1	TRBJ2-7	CASSDRGLAGVLYEQYF
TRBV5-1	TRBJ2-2	CASSEGLAGGLGELFF
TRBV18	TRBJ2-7	CASSRDSSYEQYF
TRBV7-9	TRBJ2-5	CASSLALGGPSVQETQYF
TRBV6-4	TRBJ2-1	CASSDSLSGGDRQFF
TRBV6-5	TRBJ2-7	CASRQGETPNEQYF
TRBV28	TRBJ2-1	CASMRGLADNEQFF
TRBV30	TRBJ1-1	CAHTTRGNTEAFF
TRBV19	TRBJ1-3	CASSLPTGGNTIYF
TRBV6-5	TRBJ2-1	CASRPLVPSYNEQFF
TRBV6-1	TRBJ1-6	CASSSDRISNSPLHF
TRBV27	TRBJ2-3	CASSPWTGITDTQYF